The 15 T cell receptor beta chains given below trace back to one sample, sequenced in a study of blood T cell repertoires in COVID-19 (TCRdb year 2020). Library preparation employed the immunoSEQ multiplex PCR assay. The table comes from immuneACCESS by way of TCRdb, which keeps in-frame sequences with V and J called. Part of the clones is missing from these tables; in studies checked, under half for an unresolved V gene and the rest for unknown reasons. The sample includes under 500,000 clones, with more than 85% observed a single time. The ten largest account for 4% to 5.5% of the sample. The sequenced sample was peripheral blood. These receptors were taken from a woman aged 25 to 45 with acute or convalescent COVID-19.

This CDR3 is CASSTRQDSYEQYF. DNA of the CDR3: TGTGCCAGCAGCACCAGGCAGGACTCCTACGAGCAGTACTTC. This rearrangement joins TRBV3-1 (or the pseudogene TRBV3-2) to TRBJ2-7, with D unresolved. Germline CDR1 and CDR2: LGHDT and YNNKEL (reference sequence). This CDR3 comprises 14 residues. Trimming left V 5 bases short and J 0 bases short, with 11 bases between.

The gene calls are TRBV2 and TRBJ1-6; no clear D. CDR3 size: 13 residues. Trimming took 6 bases from V and 5 from J, leaving 8 bases between them. Looked up from germline, CDR1 is SNHLY and CDR2 is FYNNEI. The chain's CDR3 is CASRRSNNSPLHF. CDR3 DNA sequence: TGTGCCAGCAGGCGTAGTAATAATTCACCCCTCCACTTT. Combining the CDR3 with reference TRBV2 and TRBJ1-6 gives the whole variable domain EPEVTQTPSHQVTQMGQEVILRCVPISNHLYFYWYRQILGQKVEFLVSFYNNEISEKSEIFDDQFSVERPDGSNFTLKIRSTKLEDSAMYFCASRRSNNSPLHFGNGTRLTVT.

A remark on this clone: This CDR3 is also generated by other DNA sequences in the sample. The CDR3 reads CASSLGGYEQYF. In DNA, the CDR3 is TGTGCCAGCAGTTTGGGGGGGTACGAGCAGTACTTC. The J gene is TRBJ2-7, the V gene TRBV27, with TRBD2 matching 7 bases. Germline V CDR1 and CDR2: MNHEY, SMNVEV (reference sequence). Trimming at V came to 3 bases and at J to 4 bases, leaving 0 bases not matched to a gene. The CDR3 has 12 residues.

V usage is TRBV6-2 or TRBV6-3 and J usage is TRBJ2-5; possibly TRBD2 for D (6 bases). Trimming took 3 bases from V and 3 from J, leaving 8 bases between them. The length of the CDR3 is 13 residues. From germline, CDR1 is MNHEY and CDR2 SVGEGT. DNA of the CDR3: TGTGCCAGCAGTTATGCGGGGAAAGAGACCCAGTACTTC. Protein product: CASSYAGKETQYF.

This clone was seen a single time. The chain links TRBV28 to TRBJ1-2, with D hard to call. The V end was cut by 5 bases, the J end by 3 bases, with 7 bases between. CDR3 length equals 12 residues. Germline V CDR1 and CDR2: MDHEN, SYDVKM. The CDR3 is CASSPPDYGYTF. DNA of the CDR3: TGTGCCAGCAGTCCACCGGACTATGGCTACACCTTC.

The chain links TRBV6-5 to TRBJ1-6; D not resolved. This CDR3 has 12 residues. Trimming stripped 8 bases from V and 7 bases from J, with 9 bases between. CDR1 MNHEY and CDR2 SVGAGI come from the germline V gene. CDR3 region: CASRGENSPLHF. CDR3 nucleotide sequence: TGTGCCAGCCGGGGTGAGAATTCACCCCTCCACTTT.

The chain recombines TRBV3-1 (or the pseudogene TRBV3-2) with TRBJ2-7, with TRBD2 as a possible D gene (6 bases). Trimming cost V 4 bases and J 6 bases, with 7 bases left between them. The CDR3 has 11 residues. Germline V CDR1 and CDR2: LGHDT, YNNKEL (reference sequence). The CDR3 DNA is TGTGCCAGCAGCCGGGGGGTCGAGCAGTACTTC. It encodes CASSRGVEQYF.

This sequence joins TRBV6-5 and TRBJ1-2; D perhaps matches TRBD1 (6 bases). Germline V gene data show CDR1 as MNHEY and CDR2 as SVGAGI. This CDR3 has 12 amino acids. Deletions cut 6 bases from V and 7 bases from J, with 12 bases between. The CDR3 bases are TGTGCCAGCAGCCAGACAGGTGGTGGCTACACCTTC. Its protein is CASSQTGGGYTF.

There are a few counts of this clone. This rearrangement joins TRBV28 to TRBJ2-5, with D perhaps matching TRBD2 (5 bases). V was trimmed by 4 bases and J by 10 bases, leaving 10 bases between them. CDR3 size: 11 residues. Germline CDR1 is MDHEN and CDR2 is SYDVKM. As DNA, the CDR3 is TGTGCCAGCAGTTCACTCGGGAACCAGTACTTC. Encoded protein: CASSSLGNQYF.

The gene calls are TRBV7-3 and TRBJ1-2; no clear D gene. Germline assignment: CDR1 SGHTA and CDR2 FQGTGA. The length of the CDR3 is 12 residues. V was trimmed by 4 bases and J by 5 bases, leaving 8 bases between them. This CDR3 is CASSSDGYGYTF. CDR3 DNA sequence: TGTGCCAGCAGCTCCGACGGGTATGGCTACACCTTC.

The rearrangement joins TRBV19 to TRBJ1-2, with unresolved D. V was cut by 3 bases and J by 4 bases, with 15 bases left in between. The germline V gene has CDR1 LNHDA and CDR2 SQIVND (reference sequence). There are 15 residues in the CDR3. In nucleotides, the CDR3 is TGTGCCAGTAGTATCCCCCCGACTAGAAGCTATGGCTACACCTTC. Protein product: CASSIPPTRSYGYTF. The variable domain in full, with the rest retrieved from reference TRBV19 and TRBJ1-2, is DGGITQSPKYLFRKEGQNVTLSCEQNLNHDAMYWYRQDPGQGLRLIYYSQIVNDFQKGDIAEGYSVSREKKESFPLTVTSAQKNPTAFYLCASSIPPTRSYGYTFGSGTRLTVV.

This chain uses TRBV25-1 with TRBJ2-5, with TRBD1 matching 9 bases. This CDR3 is 15 amino acids long. Losses at the gene ends were 3 bases for V and 5 bases for J; bases not matched to a gene: 7. Germline assignment: CDR1 MGHDK and CDR2 SYGVNS. CDR3 nucleotide sequence: TGTGCCAGCAGTGATAACAGGGGGCGATTGGAGACCCAGTACTTC. Protein product: CASSDNRGRLETQYF.

The chain recombines TRBV30 with TRBJ1-6; 12 nucleotides line up with TRBD1. The germline CDR1 and CDR2 sequences are GTSNPN and SVGIG (reference sequence). Trimming took 1 base from V and 14 from J; bases not matched to a gene: 9. The CDR3 is 15 residues long. CDR3: CAWSEGDRGPRSLHF. The CDR3, as DNA: TGTGCCTGGAGTGAGGGGGACAGGGGGCCGAGGTCCCTCCACTTT.

CDR3 sequence reads: CASSLSAGSATEAFF. The CDR3 DNA is TGCGCCAGCAGCTTGAGCGCAGGGTCGGCCACTGAAGCTTTCTTT. V and J are TRBV5-1 and TRBJ1-1, with D perhaps TRBD1 (5 bases). The V gene lost 1 base and the J gene lost 4 bases, with 14 bases spanning the gap. The CDR3 runs to 15 residues. CDR1 is SGHRS and CDR2 is YFSETQ in the germline V gene.

This chain joins TRBV16 and TRBJ2-1, with TRBD1 matching over 7 bases. Trimming removed 2 bases from V and 9 bases from J; junction bases left unmatched: 1. The CDR3 length is 12 residues. Germline V gene sequence: CDR1 KGHSY, CDR2 FQNENV. The chain's CDR3 is CASSQNRGEQFF. CDR3 in DNA: TGTGCCAGCAGCCAAAACAGGGGTGAGCAGTTCTTC. The variable domain in full, with the rest retrieved from reference TRBV16 and TRBJ2-1, is GEEVAQTPKHLVRGEGQKAKLYCAPIKGHSYVFWYQQVLKNEFKFLISFQNENVFDETGMPKERFSAKCLPNSPCSLEIQATKLEDSAVYFCASSQNRGEQFFGPGTRLTVL.